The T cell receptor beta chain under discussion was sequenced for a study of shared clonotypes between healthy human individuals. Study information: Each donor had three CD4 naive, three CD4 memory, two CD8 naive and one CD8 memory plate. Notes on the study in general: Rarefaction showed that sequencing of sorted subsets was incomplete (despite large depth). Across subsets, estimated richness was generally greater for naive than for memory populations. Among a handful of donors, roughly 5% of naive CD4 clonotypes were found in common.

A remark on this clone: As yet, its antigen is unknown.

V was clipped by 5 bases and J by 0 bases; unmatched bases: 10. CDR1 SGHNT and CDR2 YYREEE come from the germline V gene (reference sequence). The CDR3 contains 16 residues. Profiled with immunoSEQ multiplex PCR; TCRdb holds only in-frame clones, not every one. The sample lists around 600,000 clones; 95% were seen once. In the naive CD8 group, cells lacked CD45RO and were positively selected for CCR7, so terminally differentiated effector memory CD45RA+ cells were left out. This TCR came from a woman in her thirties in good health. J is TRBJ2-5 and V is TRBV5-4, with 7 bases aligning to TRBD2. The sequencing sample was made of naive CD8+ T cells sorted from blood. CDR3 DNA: TGTGCCAGCAGGACCGGGCAGGCGGGGGACCAAGAGACCCAGTACTTC. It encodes CASRTGQAGDQETQYF.